This T cell receptor (beta chain) appears in the sequencing data of a study of T cells in Graves' hyperthyroidism and ophthalmopathy. As for the study in general: At the time of initial diagnosis and before any treatment, peripheral blood was collected. Study-wide results and limits: A model built on 13 V-J features separated ophthalmopathy from stable hyperthyroidism.

Researchers amplified the TCR beta CDR3 regions from RNA transcripts. First-round RT-PCR with HTBI primers amplified the TCR CDR3 region. TCRdb used MiXCR to reprocess the multiplex PCR reads, holding one entry per CDR3 protein. The sample holds a few hundred thousand distinct CDR3 sequences; about 15% are singletons and the top ten take less than 70%. Germline CDR1 LGHNA, CDR2 YSLEER. CDR3 length equals 15 residues. The V end was cut by 6 bases, the J end by 3 bases, with 14 bases between. In making diagnoses, clinical symptoms, serum thyroxine and TRAb, thyroid ultrasound and orbital computed tomography were all used. Only a few counts were recorded for this clonotype. As yet, its antigen is unknown.

The J gene is TRBJ2-2, the V gene TRBV4-3, with D possibly matching TRBD2 (6 bases). The sequence was obtained from a woman aged 55-69 years with Graves' ophthalmopathy. The sequencing input was blood. The CDR3 DNA reads TGCGCCAGCAGGGAGAGGGAGGCGGACACCGGGGAGCTGTTTTTT. Translating it yields CASREREADTGELFF.